One and the same sample provided the 23 T cell receptor beta chains below, sequenced in a study of blood T cell repertoires in COVID-19. Some clones are missing from TCRdb's copy, which holds only in-frame ones; the method was immunoSEQ multiplex PCR. This table holds 130,000 or so clones, approximately 80% found once. Sequencing was done on a sample of peripheral blood. All receptors come from a human donor in a cohort sampled during active COVID-19.

The V gene is TRBV6-2 or TRBV6-3, the J gene TRBJ1-5; D not resolved. From germline, CDR1 is MNHEY and CDR2 SVGEGT. This CDR3 contains 13 residues. Trimming cost V 6 bases and J 0 bases, with 6 bases left between them. CDR3 bases: TGTGCCAGCAGCCCTTATAGCAATCAGCCCCAGCATTTT. Translated: CASSPYSNQPQHF.

The V and J genes are TRBV5-1 and TRBJ2-2, with D possibly being TRBD1 (7 bases). The length of the CDR3 is 13 residues. V was pared by 2 bases and J by 8 bases, with 10 bases between. Germline lookup yields CDR1 SGHRS and CDR2 YFSETQ. The CDR3 here is CASSFRGAGELFF. In nucleotides, the CDR3 is TGCGCCAGCAGCTTCAGGGGGGCGGGGGAGCTGTTTTTT.

A few counts support this clone. The CDR3 is CASRLAGGHYEQYF. The DNA for the CDR3 is TGTGCCAGCCGACTAGCGGGAGGGCACTACGAGCAGTACTTC. The chain employs TRBV19 and TRBJ2-7; TRBD2 matches 14 bases. The CDR3 has 14 amino acids. With 9 bases clipped from V and 3 bases from J, the junction kept 4 bases outside the gene matches. Germline CDR1 reads LNHDA; CDR2 reads SQIVND (reference sequence).

This chain uses TRBV18 with TRBJ1-2, with 10 bases matching TRBD1. CDR3 size: 13 residues. V was clipped by 4 bases and J by 6 bases; unmatched bases: 2. Germline V lookup: CDR1 KGHSH, CDR2 LQKENI. The CDR3 region is CASSRTGGDGYTF. DNA of the CDR3: TGTGCCAGCTCACGGACAGGGGGTGATGGCTACACCTTC.

The chain links TRBV28 to TRBJ1-5; D gene unclear. Germline loops: CDR1 MDHEN, CDR2 SYDVKM. Trimming left V 5 bases short and J 2 bases short, with 13 bases between. The CDR3 consists of 15 residues. The CDR3 DNA is TGTGCCAGCAGTCCTGGGCCCCGCGGCAATCAGCCCCAGCATTTT. It yields the protein CASSPGPRGNQPQHF.

CDR3 protein: CASSRFPGQGGYEQYF. CDR3 sequence (DNA): TGCGCCAGCAGCCGATTCCCCGGACAGGGTGGCTACGAGCAGTACTTC. This sequence joins TRBV5-1 and TRBJ2-7, with 8 nucleotides matching TRBD1. Trimming cost V 4 bases and J 3 bases; bases outside gene matches: 12. The CDR3 consists of 16 residues. Germline CDR1 and CDR2: SGHRS and YFSETQ.

This clone was observed a handful of times. The CDR3 here is CASSQGGGGTEAFF. In nucleotides, the CDR3 is TGTGCCAGCAGCCAAGGGGGCGGAGGCACTGAAGCTTTCTTT. The V call is TRBV7-9, the J call TRBJ1-1, with 7 bases lining up with TRBD1. Germline CDR1 and CDR2: SEHNR and FQNEAQ (reference sequence). V shed 5 bases and J 4 bases; nucleotides not matched to a gene: 7. This CDR3 has 14 amino acids.

The rearrangement uses TRBV11-3 and TRBJ2-7; 9 positions agree with TRBD2. The CDR3 extends over 16 amino acids. Germline trimming cut 5 bases from V and 3 bases from J; bases unmatched to any gene: 11. The germline CDR1 and CDR2 sequences are SGHNT and YENEEA. Here the CDR3 DNA reads TGTGCCAGCAGCCCATTGGGCGGGAGGGCCCTCTACGAGCAGTACTTC. It specifies CASSPLGGRALYEQYF.

This clone was recorded only once. This rearrangement joins TRBV25-1 to TRBJ2-6, with D maybe TRBD2 (5 bases). The CDR3 extends over 16 amino acids. Germline V lookup: CDR1 MGHDK, CDR2 SYGVNS. V lost 2 bases and J 3 bases, leaving 11 bases between the germline ends. For the CDR3, the DNA is TGTGCCAGCAGTGAAGGAGGAACCCTTGGGGCCAACGTCCTGACTTTC. Translating gives CASSEGGTLGANVLTF.

The V call is TRBV12-3 or TRBV12-4, the J call TRBJ2-7; D is perhaps TRBD1 (6 bases). The V end lost 7 bases, the J end lost 2 bases, and 12 bases lay between the germline ends. There are 13 residues in the CDR3. CDR3 DNA sequence: TGTGCCAGCACAACAGGGTCTACCTACGAGCAGTACTTC. Translation gives CASTTGSTYEQYF.

This chain connects TRBV12-5 to TRBJ2-1; perhaps TRBD1 as D (6 bases). Germline CDR1 LGHNT, CDR2 FRNRAP. Trimming shortened V by 1 base and J by 4 bases, and 11 bases separated the two germline ends. The CDR3 length is 15 residues. The CDR3 protein is CASGLDQGLYNEQFF. The CDR3 nucleotides are TGTGCTAGTGGTTTGGACCAGGGGCTATACAATGAGCAGTTCTTC.

This clone was picked up many times. The chain combines TRBV6-5 with TRBJ1-2, with 12 nucleotides matching TRBD1. V shed 4 bases and J 7 bases; nucleotides not matched to a gene: 7. The CDR3 loop spans 15 amino acids. The germline gives CDR1 MNHEY, CDR2 SVGAGI. In nucleotides, the CDR3 is TGTGCCAGCAGTTTCAGGGGGACAGGGGGCCTTGGCTACACCTTC. It translates to CASSFRGTGGLGYTF.

Written as DNA, the CDR3 is TGTGCCTGGAGTGTAAGTAGCTCTAAGGCCAACGTCCTGACTTTC. This gives the protein CAWSVSSSKANVLTF. V gene TRBV30 combines with J gene TRBJ2-6; D is undetermined. From germline, CDR1 is GTSNPN and CDR2 SVGIG (reference sequence). The length of the CDR3 is 15 residues. The V end lost 0 bases, the J end lost 6 bases, and 12 bases lay between the germline ends.

The genes are TRBV10-3 and TRBJ2-1; 8 positions agree with TRBD2. Germline V lookup: CDR1 ENHRY, CDR2 SYGVKD. This CDR3 comprises 16 residues. Trimming removed 8 bases from V and 0 bases from J; junction bases left unmatched: 9. CDR3 amino acids: CAIAREGISSYNEQFF. The DNA for the CDR3 is TGTGCCATCGCCCGGGAGGGAATTAGCTCCTACAATGAGCAGTTCTTC.

The chain combines TRBV24-1 with TRBJ2-7; weak D call: TRBD1 (6 bases). Trimming shortened V by 4 bases and J by 7 bases, and 10 bases separated the two germline ends. Germline loops: CDR1 KGHDR, CDR2 SFDVKD. CDR3 length: 12 amino acids. CDR3 amino acids: CATSDPTGEQYF. The DNA of the CDR3 is TGTGCCACCAGTGACCCTACAGGGGAGCAGTACTTC.

CDR3 sequence reads: CASSHGYNQPQHF. As DNA, the CDR3 is TGTGCCAGCAGTCACGGGTACAATCAGCCCCAGCATTTT. The chain combines TRBV27 with TRBJ1-5; D is uncertain. V was clipped by 5 bases and J by 3 bases, with 8 bases between them. Germline V gives CDR1 MNHEY, CDR2 SMNVEV (reference sequence). CDR3 size: 13 residues.

In this sample, this clone turned up once. The CDR3 here is CASRGQGASSQPQHF. In DNA, the CDR3 is TGTGCCAGCAGGGGACAGGGGGCCTCTAGTCAGCCCCAGCATTTT. The chain uses TRBV6-6 and TRBJ1-5; 12 nucleotides align to TRBD1. V shed 6 bases, J shed 6 bases, and the junction held 6 bases outside the gene matches. The CDR3 extends over 15 amino acids. Looked up from germline, CDR1 is MNHNY and CDR2 is SVGAGI (reference sequence).

The V gene is TRBV27, the J gene TRBJ2-7; the D gene is possibly TRBD2 (5 bases). The CDR3 extends over 15 amino acids. Trimming took 3 bases from V and 1 from J, leaving 13 bases between them. The germline gives CDR1 MNHEY, CDR2 SMNVEV (reference sequence). The chain's CDR3 is CASSFRSGLSYEQYF. The CDR3, as DNA: TGTGCCAGCAGTTTTAGAAGCGGCCTTTCCTACGAGCAGTACTTC.

This chain connects TRBV29-1 to TRBJ2-7; 9 positions match TRBD1. CDR3 length: 13 residues. Germline V gives CDR1 SQVTM, CDR2 ANQGSEA. The junction had 6 bases not matched to a gene; V was cut back by 3 bases and J by 6 bases. Here the CDR3 DNA reads TGCAGCGTTGAGGGACAGGGTATAGGCGAGCAGTACTTC. Translated, it gives CSVEGQGIGEQYF.

CDR3 amino acids: CASSNFALWGYTF. CDR3 sequence (DNA): TGTGCCAGCAGCAACTTTGCCCTGTGGGGCTACACCTTC. The gene calls are TRBV7-9 and TRBJ1-2; D is unclear. The ends were cut back, 5 bases at V and 8 bases at J, with 15 bases in the middle. Germline CDR1 reads SEHNR; CDR2 reads FQNEAQ (reference sequence). This CDR3 contains 13 residues.

The chain joins TRBV5-1 to TRBJ1-1; tentatively, D is TRBD1 (5 bases). The V gene's germline CDR1 is SGHRS and CDR2 YFSETQ. Trimming pared 0 bases from V and 7 bases from J, leaving 7 bases between. The CDR3 spans 12 residues. The CDR3 here is CASSLAGGEAFF. The CDR3 DNA reads TGCGCCAGCAGCTTGGCCGGGGGTGAAGCTTTCTTT.

This clone was observed a single time. The rearrangement links TRBV2 to TRBJ2-7; D is uncertain. The CDR3 has 10 amino acids. The germline gives CDR1 SNHLY, CDR2 FYNNEI. The germline V and J ends were trimmed by 6 bases and 4 bases, with 4 bases remaining between them. The DNA of the CDR3 is TGTGCCAGCAGCCGGTACGAGCAGTACTTC. Protein: CASSRYEQYF. Combining the CDR3 with reference TRBV2 and TRBJ2-7 gives the whole variable domain EPEVTQTPSHQVTQMGQEVILRCVPISNHLYFYWYRQILGQKVEFLVSFYNNEISEKSEIFDDQFSVERPDGSNFTLKIRSTKLEDSAMYFCASSRYEQYFGPGTRLTVT.

The chain couples TRBV19 to TRBJ2-7; 9 bases are a match to TRBD2. Germline V gene lookup returns CDR1 LNHDA and CDR2 SQIVND (reference sequence). J lost 3 bases, V lost 5 bases, and 5 bases had no gene match. CDR3 size: 14 residues. The CDR3 protein is CASSQERGDYEQYF. Here the CDR3 DNA reads TGTGCCAGTAGTCAGGAGCGGGGGGACTACGAGCAGTACTTC.